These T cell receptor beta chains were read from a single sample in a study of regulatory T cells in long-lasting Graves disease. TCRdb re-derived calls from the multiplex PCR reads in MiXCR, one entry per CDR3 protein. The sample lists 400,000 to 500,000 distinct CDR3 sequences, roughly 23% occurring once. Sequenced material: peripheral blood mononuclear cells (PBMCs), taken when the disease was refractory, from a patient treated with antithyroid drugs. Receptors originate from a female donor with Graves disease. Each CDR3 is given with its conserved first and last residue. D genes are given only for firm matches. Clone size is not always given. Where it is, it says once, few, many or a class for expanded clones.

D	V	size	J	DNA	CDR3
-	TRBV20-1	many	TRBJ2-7	TGCAGTGCTAGAGATTGGGGCGGTGCCTACGAGCAGTACTTC	CSARDWGGAYEQYF
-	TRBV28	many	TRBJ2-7	TGTGCCAGCAGTTTGGGCCGATCAGGGCAGTACTTC	CASSLGRSGQYF
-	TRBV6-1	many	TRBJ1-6	TGTGCCAGCTTCTGGGGGGCGGGGGCAGGAAATTCACCCCTCCACTTT	CASFWGAGAGNSPLHF
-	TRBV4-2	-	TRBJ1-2	TGTGCCAGCAGCCAAGATGAGGAAATAGCGGATGGCTACACCTTC	CASSQDEEIADGYTF
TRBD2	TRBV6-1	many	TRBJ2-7	TGTGCCAGCAATCTAGCGGGAGTATCGTACGAGCAGTACTTC	CASNLAGVSYEQYF
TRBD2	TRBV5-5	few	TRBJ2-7	TGTGCCAGCAGCTTGTCTAGCGGGGGTGGTTCCTACGAGCAGTACTTC	CASSLSSGGGSYEQYF
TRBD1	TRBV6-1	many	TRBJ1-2	TGTGCCAGCAGCCAATCGACAGGGAGTGGCTACACCTTC	CASSQSTGSGYTF
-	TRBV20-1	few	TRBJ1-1	TGCAGTGCTAGAGATAATATCCCTGAAGCTTTCTTT	CSARDNIPEAFF
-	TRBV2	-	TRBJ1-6	TGTGCCAGCAGTGAAGCGGCGTCTCGAAATAATTCACCCCTCCACTTT	CASSEAASRNNSPLHF
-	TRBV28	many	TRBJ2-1	TGTGCCAGCAGTATCTTACGTCTTGGCGGATTTTCCTACAATGAGCAGTTCTTC	CASSILRLGGFSYNEQFF
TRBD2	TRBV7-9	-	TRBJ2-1	TGTGCCAGCAGCCGACGGACTAGCGGGAGGAATGAGCAGTTCTTC	CASSRRTSGRNEQFF
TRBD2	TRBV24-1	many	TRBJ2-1	TGTGCCACCAGTGATTATAAGCGGGAGTGTGAGCAGTTCTTC	CATSDYKRECEQFF
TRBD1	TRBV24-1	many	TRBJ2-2	TGTGCCACCAGTGACCCGGCCCCGGGACAGGGGACGAACACCGGGGAGCTGTTTTTT	CATSDPAPGQGTNTGELFF
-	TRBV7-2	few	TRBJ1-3	TGTGCCAGCAGCTTAGGCTCGGGCGGTTCTAGCTCTGGAAACACCATATATTTT	CASSLGSGGSSSGNTIYF
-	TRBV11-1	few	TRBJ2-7	TGTGCCAGCAGCTCAAGACGGGAATCGTACGAGCAGTACTTC	CASSSRRESYEQYF
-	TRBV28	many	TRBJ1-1	TGTGCCAGCATAGGAGGGGGAGAAACTGAAGCTTTCTTT	CASIGGGETEAFF
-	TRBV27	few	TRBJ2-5	TGTGCCAGCAGTCCCCGGACTATAAAAGAGACCCAGTACTTC	CASSPRTIKETQYF
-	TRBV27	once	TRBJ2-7	TGTGCCAGCAGTCCTTACTACGGGGGCCACGAGCAGTACTTC	CASSPYYGGHEQYF
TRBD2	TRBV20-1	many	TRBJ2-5	TGCAGTCCCACCTCCCGACGGGCTAGCGGGGTGAAAGAGACCCAGTACTTC	CSPTSRRASGVKETQYF
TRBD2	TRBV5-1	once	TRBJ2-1	TGCGCCAGCAGACCGGGACTACAGCCTGACAATGAGCAGTTCTTC	CASRPGLQPDNEQFF
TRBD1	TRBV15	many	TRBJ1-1	TGTGCCACCAGCCTGGGACAGACGAACACTGAAGCTTTCTTT	CATSLGQTNTEAFF
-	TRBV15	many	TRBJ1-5	TGTGCCACCAGCAGATTAGATAGCAATCAGCCCCAGCATTTT	CATSRLDSNQPQHF
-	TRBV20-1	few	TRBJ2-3	TGCAGTGCTAGAGATCTACCGGGCGCAGATACGCAGTATTTT	CSARDLPGADTQYF
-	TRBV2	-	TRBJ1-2	TGTGCCAGCACCCCCTGGGACCGACGTGCCCGCTATGGCTACACCTTC	CASTPWDRRARYGYTF
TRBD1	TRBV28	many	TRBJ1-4	TGTGCCAGCAGTCAACCAGGGACAGGGTTTGAAAAACTGTTTTTT	CASSQPGTGFEKLFF
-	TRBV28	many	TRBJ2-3	TGTGCCAGCAGTTTGGGGGGAAGCACAGATACGCAGTATTTT	CASSLGGSTDTQYF
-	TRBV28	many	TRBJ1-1	TGTGCCAGCATAAATCGAAGGGGGGGGGCTGAAGCTTTCTTT	CASINRRGGAEAFF
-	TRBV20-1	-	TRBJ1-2	TGCAGTGCCCCTCCCCGGTCAGGCCGGGGAGGCCTTAACTATGGCTACACCTTC	CSAPPRSGRGGLNYGYTF
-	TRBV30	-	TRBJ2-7	TGTGCCTGGAGTGCCGGGGACCGCTACTACGAGCAGTACTTC	CAWSAGDRYYEQYF
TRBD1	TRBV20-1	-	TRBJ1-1	TGCAGTGCTAGAGTAGGGACAGCTAACACTGAAGCTTTCTTT	CSARVGTANTEAFF
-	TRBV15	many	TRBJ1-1	TGTGCCACCAGCAGAGATGCCGACAGGACCTTGAACACTGAAGCTTTCTTT	CATSRDADRTLNTEAFF
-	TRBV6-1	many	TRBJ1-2	TGTGCCACGGGGGACATCCAAAACTATGGCTACACCTTC	CATGDIQNYGYTF
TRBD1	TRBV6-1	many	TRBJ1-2	TGTGCCAGCAGTAAACTCGGGACAGGGGATGGCTACACCTTC	CASSKLGTGDGYTF
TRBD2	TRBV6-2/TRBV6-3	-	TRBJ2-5	TGTGCCAGCAGTTACGGCCTAGCGGGGACCTCCCAAGAGACCCAGTACTTC	CASSYGLAGTSQETQYF
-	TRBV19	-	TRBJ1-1	TGTGCCAGTAGTGCTGACCTGTGGACTGAAGCTTTCTTT	CASSADLWTEAFF
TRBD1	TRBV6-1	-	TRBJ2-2	TGTGCCAGCAGGGAAGACAGGGAATACACCGGGGAGCTGTTTTTT	CASREDREYTGELFF
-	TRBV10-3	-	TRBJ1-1	TGTGCCACCCGCCCGTGGGACGCTGATAGGATGAACACTGAAGCTTTCTTT	CATRPWDADRMNTEAFF
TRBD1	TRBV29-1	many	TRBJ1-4	TGCAGCGTTCGACAGGGAGATGAAAAACTGTTTTTT	CSVRQGDEKLFF
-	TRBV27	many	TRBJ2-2	TGTGCCAGCGGTTCCGCTCTAGGGATGGACACCGGGGAGCTGTTTTTT	CASGSALGMDTGELFF